This T cell receptor beta chain was sequenced in a study of cytomegalovirus exposure and HLA in healthy donors. As for the study in general: Both the roughly 120 validation repertoires and the approximately 670 first-cohort repertoires used the same platform, as reported by a later analysis. Points from the study as a whole: The authors listed roughly 150 TCR beta chains as cytomegalovirus-associated. Within the 120 or so validation repertoires, first-cohort TCR clusters tended to co-occur, according to a later analysis.

Produced via immunoSEQ multiplex PCR; TCRdb's table is partial and in-frame only. The sample includes roughly 220,000 clones, around 80% of them seen just once. Trimming left V 5 bases short and J 0 bases short, with 18 bases between. The CDR3 length is 17 residues. Concerning this clone: Its antigen remains unidentified.

The donors were part of the validation cohort of roughly 110 subjects. That cohort was separate from the first cohort, which comprised 666 subjects. This TCR was sampled from a woman in her 30s in good health and CMV-seropositive. Specimen: PBMCs. The chain recombines TRBV5-3 with TRBJ1-5; D perhaps matches TRBD1 (6 bases). TRBV5-3 is labeled an ORF, and its function is uncertain. The CDR3 loop reads CARSKQVGAYSNQPQHF. The CDR3 DNA is TGTGCCAGAAGTAAACAGGTGGGGGCATATAGCAATCAGCCCCAGCATTTT.